The sequence of this TCR beta chain was determined in a study of cytomegalovirus exposure and HLA in healthy donors. Regarding this clone: As yet, its antigen is unknown.

The study's findings and limits: Prediction of most subjects' HLA-A and HLA-B alleles by TCR beta sequences was reportedly accurate. Some highly shared sequence variants likely arose as a pipeline artifact. Cytomegalovirus status was reportedly diagnosed by the classifier with high specificity and sensitivity. Exclusion applied to some V segments, including TRBV6-2 and TRBV6-3, as they were indistinguishable.

Germline V gene sequence: CDR1 MGHDK, CDR2 SYGVNS. The CDR3 is made up of 16 amino acids. The ends were cut back, 0 bases at V and 2 bases at J, with 12 bases in the middle. 60 Vbeta and 13 Jbeta primers were used in PCR. The protocol was immunoSEQ multiplex PCR, while the TCRdb copy is restricted to in-frame clones and leaves out a portion. The sample lists some 200,000 clones, roughly four fifths seen once, with roughly 1.3% in the top ten. The source is a girl aged 10-17 years in good health and CMV-seronegative. Sequences were obtained from PBMCs. The chain joins TRBV25-1 to TRBJ2-3; D is possibly TRBD2 (7 bases). The CDR3 DNA reads TGTGCCAGCAGTGAATATGGGGGGGGCCCCACAGATACGCAGTATTTT. It specifies CASSEYGGGPTDTQYF. The complete variable domain, with remaining parts taken from reference TRBV25-1 and TRBJ2-3, reads EADIYQTPRYLVIGTGKKITLECSQTMGHDKMYWYQQDPGMELHLIHYSYGVNSTEKGDLSSESTVSRIRTEHFPLTLESARPSHTSQYLCASSEYGGGPTDTQYFGPGTRLTVL.